A few counts support the clone carrying this T cell receptor beta chain. Its antigen is unknown. In TCRdb, the reads were re-called with MiXCR into one record per CDR3 protein. This repertoire shows about 830,000 distinct CDR3 sequences, around a third found once; its top ten account for under 15%. These data come from a study of T cell repertoires in cytomegalovirus infection. Study-level background: CMV infection plus the matching HLA type was flagged by public TCR beta signatures. Findings and limits, study-wide: There were HLA-C-restricted CMV-specific TCR beta clonotypes dominating the ex vivo response.

The junction had 23 bases not matched to a gene; V was cut back by 1 base and J by 5 bases. Per germline, CDR1 SEHNR and CDR2 FQNEAQ (reference sequence). The CDR3 sequence is 21 residues long. The rearrangement uses TRBV7-9 and TRBJ1-1, with 9 nucleotides matching TRBD1. The sample was cultured CD8+ T cells from PBMCs, taken from culture after CMV antigen stimulation. The clonotype comes from a human donor in good health (CMV status not recorded). Some clones in this sample may be carry-over from other donors' samples. The CDR3 reads CASSLVSGTGTVYDVPTEAFF. The CDR3 DNA sequence: TGTGCCAGCAGCTTAGTGTCCGGGACAGGGACAGTCTACGACGTACCTACTGAAGCTTTCTTT.